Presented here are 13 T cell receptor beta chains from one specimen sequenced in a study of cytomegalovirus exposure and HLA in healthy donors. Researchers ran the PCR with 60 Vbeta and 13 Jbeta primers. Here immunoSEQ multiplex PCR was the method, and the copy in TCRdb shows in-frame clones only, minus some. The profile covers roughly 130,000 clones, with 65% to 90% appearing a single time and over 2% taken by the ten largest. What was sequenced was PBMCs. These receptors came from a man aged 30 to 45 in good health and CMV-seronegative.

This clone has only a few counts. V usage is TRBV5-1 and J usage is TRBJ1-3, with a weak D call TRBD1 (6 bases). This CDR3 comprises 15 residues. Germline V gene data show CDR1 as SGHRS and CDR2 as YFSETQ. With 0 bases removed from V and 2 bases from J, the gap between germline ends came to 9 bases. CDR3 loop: CASSLEGGTGNTIYF. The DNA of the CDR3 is TGCGCCAGCAGCTTGGAAGGGGGTACTGGAAACACCATATATTTT.

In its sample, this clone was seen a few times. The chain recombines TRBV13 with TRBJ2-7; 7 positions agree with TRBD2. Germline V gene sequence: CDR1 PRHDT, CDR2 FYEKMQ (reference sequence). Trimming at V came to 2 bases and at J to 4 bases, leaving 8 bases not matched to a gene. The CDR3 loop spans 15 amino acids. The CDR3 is CASSLSGGGAYEQYF. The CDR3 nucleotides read TGTGCCAGCAGCTTAAGTGGCGGGGGAGCGTACGAGCAGTACTTC. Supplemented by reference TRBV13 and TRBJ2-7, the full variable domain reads AAGVIQSPRHLIKEKRETATLKCYPIPRHDTVYWYQQGPGQDPQFLISFYEKMQSDKGSIPDRFSAQQFSDYHSELNMSSLELGDSALYFCASSLSGGGAYEQYFGPGTRLTVT.

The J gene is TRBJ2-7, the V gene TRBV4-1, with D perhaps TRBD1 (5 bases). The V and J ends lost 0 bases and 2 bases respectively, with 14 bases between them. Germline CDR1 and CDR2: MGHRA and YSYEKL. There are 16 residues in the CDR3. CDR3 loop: CASSQDGFLGAYEQYF. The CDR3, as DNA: TGCGCCAGCAGCCAAGACGGGTTTTTAGGGGCCTACGAGCAGTACTTC.

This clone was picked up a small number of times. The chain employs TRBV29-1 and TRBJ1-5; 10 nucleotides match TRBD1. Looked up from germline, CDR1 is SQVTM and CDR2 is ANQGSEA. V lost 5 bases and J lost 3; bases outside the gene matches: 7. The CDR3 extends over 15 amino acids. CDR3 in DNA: TGCAGCGTTTGGGAGGGACAGGGGTCCAATCAGCCCCAGCATTTT. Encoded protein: CSVWEGQGSNQPQHF. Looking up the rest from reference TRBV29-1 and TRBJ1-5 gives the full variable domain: SAVISQKPSRDICQRGTSLTIQCQVDSQVTMMFWYRQQPGQSLTLIATANQGSEATYESGFVIDKFPISRPNLTFSTLTVSNMSPEDSSIYLCSVWEGQGSNQPQHFGDGTRLSIL.

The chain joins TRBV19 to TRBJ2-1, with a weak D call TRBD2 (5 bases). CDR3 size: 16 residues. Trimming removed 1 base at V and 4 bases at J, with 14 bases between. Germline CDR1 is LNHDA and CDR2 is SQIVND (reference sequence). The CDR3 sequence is CASSIVRLTDYNEQFF. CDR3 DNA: TGTGCCAGTAGTATAGTAAGACTAACGGATTACAATGAGCAGTTCTTC. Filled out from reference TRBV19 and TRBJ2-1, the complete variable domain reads DGGITQSPKYLFRKEGQNVTLSCEQNLNHDAMYWYRQDPGQGLRLIYYSQIVNDFQKGDIAEGYSVSREKKESFPLTVTSAQKNPTAFYLCASSIVRLTDYNEQFFGPGTRLTVL.

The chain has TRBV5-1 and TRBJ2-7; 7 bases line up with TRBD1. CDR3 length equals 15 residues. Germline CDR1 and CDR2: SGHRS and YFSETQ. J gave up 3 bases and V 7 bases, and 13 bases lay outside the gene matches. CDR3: CASRPPTGPIYEQYF. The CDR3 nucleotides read TGCGCCAGCCGCCCTCCGACAGGGCCGATCTACGAGCAGTACTTC.

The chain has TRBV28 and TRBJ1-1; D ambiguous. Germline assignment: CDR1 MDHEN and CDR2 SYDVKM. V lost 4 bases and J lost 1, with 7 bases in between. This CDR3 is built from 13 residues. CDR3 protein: CASSSTENTEAFF. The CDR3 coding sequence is TGTGCCAGCAGTTCTACAGAGAACACTGAAGCTTTCTTT.

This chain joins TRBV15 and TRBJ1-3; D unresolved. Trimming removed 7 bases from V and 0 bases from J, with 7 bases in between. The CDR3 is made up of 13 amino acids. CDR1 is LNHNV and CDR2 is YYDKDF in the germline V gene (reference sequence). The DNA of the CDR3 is TGTGCCACCAAATACACCTCTGGAAACACCATATATTTT. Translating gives CATKYTSGNTIYF.

In nucleotides, the CDR3 is TGTGCCAGCAGCCCCAGGGGGCAGGGAGGTTCACCCCTCCACTTT. It specifies CASSPRGQGGSPLHF. The rearrangement joins TRBV9 to TRBJ1-6; 8 bases agree with TRBD1. J gave up 9 bases and V 4 bases, and 9 bases lay outside the gene matches. This CDR3 has 15 residues. Germline loops: CDR1 SGDLS, CDR2 YYNGEE.

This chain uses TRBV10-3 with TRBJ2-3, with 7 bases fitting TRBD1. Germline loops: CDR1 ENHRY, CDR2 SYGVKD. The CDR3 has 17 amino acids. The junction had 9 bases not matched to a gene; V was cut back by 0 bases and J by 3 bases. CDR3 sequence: CAISESQRQGATDTQYF. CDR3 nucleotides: TGTGCCATCAGTGAGTCGCAAAGACAGGGCGCGACAGATACGCAGTATTTT.

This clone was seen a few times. CDR3 nucleotides: TGTGCCAGCAGCCCAAGACAGGGAAACGGGGAGCTGTTTTTT. Translation gives CASSPRQGNGELFF. The V call is TRBV9, the J call TRBJ2-2, with 7 bases identical to TRBD1. CDR3 length: 14 residues. Germline V gene sequence: CDR1 SGDLS, CDR2 YYNGEE. Trimming removed 4 bases from V and 7 bases from J; junction bases left unmatched: 7. Full variable domain (missing parts from reference TRBV9 and TRBJ2-2): DSGVTQTPKHLITATGQRVTLRCSPRSGDLSVYWYQQSLDQGLQFLIQYYNGEERAKGNILERFSAQQFPDLHSELNLSSLELGDSALYFCASSPRQGNGELFFGEGSRLTVL.

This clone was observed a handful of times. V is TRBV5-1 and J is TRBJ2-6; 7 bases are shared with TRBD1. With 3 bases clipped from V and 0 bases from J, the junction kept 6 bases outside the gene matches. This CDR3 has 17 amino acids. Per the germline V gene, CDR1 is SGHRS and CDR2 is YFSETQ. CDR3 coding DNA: TGCGCCAGCAGCTCCGGACAGGCCAACTCTGGGGCCAACGTCCTGACTTTC. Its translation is CASSSGQANSGANVLTF.

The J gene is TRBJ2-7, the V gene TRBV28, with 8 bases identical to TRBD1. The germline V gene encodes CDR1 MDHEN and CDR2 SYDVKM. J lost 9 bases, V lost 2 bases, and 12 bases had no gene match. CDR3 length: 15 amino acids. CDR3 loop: CASSLGRPGGLGQYF. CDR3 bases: TGTGCCAGCAGTTTAGGGCGGCCAGGGGGCTTGGGGCAGTACTTC. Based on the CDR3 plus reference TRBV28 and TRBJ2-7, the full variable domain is DVKVTQSSRYLVKRTGEKVFLECVQDMDHENMFWYRQDPGLGLRLIYFSYDVKMKEKGDIPEGYSVSREKKERFSLILESASTNQTSMYLCASSLGRPGGLGQYFGPGTRLTVT.